This paragraph reports one T cell receptor beta chain. The CDR3 contains 15 residues. Germline values: CDR1 SGHTA, CDR2 FQGNSA. Trimming left V 2 bases short and J 5 bases short, with 14 bases between. Sequenced by immunoSEQ multiplex PCR; TCRdb stores in-frame clones only, minus some. The profile shows approximately 75,000 clones, roughly 89% of them singletons. This record belongs to a study of technical replicates of blood from a handful of donors. This TCR derives from a human donor in good health. Sample: T cells isolated from PBMCs. The rearrangement links TRBV7-2 to TRBJ2-3; D perhaps matches TRBD1 (5 bases). This chain's CDR3 is CASSLWHRPGDTQYF. DNA of the CDR3: TGTGCCAGCAGCTTATGGCACAGGCCCGGAGATACGCAGTATTTT. Looking up the rest from reference TRBV7-2 and TRBJ2-3 gives the full variable domain: GAGVSQSPSNKVTEKGKDVELRCDPISGHTALYWYRQSLGQGLEFLIYFQGNSAPDKSGLPSDRFSAERTGGSVSTLTIQRTQQEDSAVYLCASSLWHRPGDTQYFGPGTRLTVL.